These 11 T cell receptor beta chains originate from one sample sequenced in a study of Tregs in tolerant kidney transplant recipients. Sequencing used immunoSEQ multiplex PCR; TCRdb keeps in-frame clones, though not all of them. This table holds 100,000 to 150,000 clones, around 91% found once. Sequencing was performed on CD4+ T cells from blood. Every receptor here comes from a human donor in good health.

This clone was observed once. The V call is TRBV6-5, the J call TRBJ2-2; no reliable D call. Germline V lookup: CDR1 MNHEY, CDR2 SVGAGI. Trimming took off 7 bases at V and 1 base at J, with 13 bases between the two ends. The CDR3 consists of 15 residues. The CDR3 nucleotides read TGTGCCAGCACCCCTATGTGGGGGAACACCGGGGAGCTGTTTTTT. Protein: CASTPMWGNTGELFF.

This sequence joins TRBV19 and TRBJ1-4; 8 bases are shared with TRBD1. With 4 bases clipped from V and 12 bases from J, the junction kept 10 bases outside the gene matches. The CDR3 has 14 amino acids. Germline values: CDR1 LNHDA, CDR2 SQIVND (reference sequence). The CDR3 sequence: CASSNRDRPLELFF. The CDR3 DNA reads TGTGCCAGTAGTAACCGGGACAGGCCCCTCGAACTGTTTTTT. Full variable domain (outside the CDR3, taken from reference TRBV19 and TRBJ1-4): DGGITQSPKYLFRKEGQNVTLSCEQNLNHDAMYWYRQDPGQGLRLIYYSQIVNDFQKGDIAEGYSVSREKKESFPLTVTSAQKNPTAFYLCASSNRDRPLELFFGSGTQLSVL.

The V call is TRBV15, the J call TRBJ1-5, with 9 bases that match TRBD1. The CDR3 loop spans 19 amino acids. Germline CDR1 LNHNV, CDR2 YYDKDF (reference sequence). With 0 bases clipped from V and 0 bases from J, the junction kept 9 bases outside the gene matches. The CDR3 spells CATSREPTGGAYSNQPQHF. Here the CDR3 DNA reads TGTGCCACCAGCAGAGAGCCGACAGGGGGTGCGTATAGCAATCAGCCCCAGCATTTT.

The chain couples TRBV5-1 to TRBJ2-5; D perhaps matches TRBD1 (5 bases). The germline V gene has CDR1 SGHRS and CDR2 YFSETQ. V was pared by 2 bases and J by 1 base, with 9 bases between. The CDR3 extends over 14 amino acids. CDR3 loop: CASSFEDSQETQYF. DNA for the CDR3: TGCGCCAGCAGCTTTGAAGACAGCCAAGAGACCCAGTACTTC.

The chain uses TRBV5-1 and TRBJ2-7, with TRBD2 matching over 9 bases. Germline assignment: CDR1 SGHRS and CDR2 YFSETQ. Trimming cost V 0 bases and J 3 bases; bases outside gene matches: 10. The CDR3 runs 17 residues. CDR3 sequence reads: CASSLALLSSGIYEQYF. CDR3 sequence (DNA): TGCGCCAGCAGCTTGGCCCTCCTATCTAGCGGGATCTACGAGCAGTACTTC.

The V and J genes are TRBV5-5 and TRBJ1-2; D not certain. CDR1 and CDR2 from the germline V gene are SGHKS and YYEKEE (reference sequence). The CDR3 is made up of 13 amino acids. V dropped 2 bases and J dropped 3 bases, with 8 bases sitting between them. The CDR3 reads CASSLGTDYGYTF. CDR3 nucleotide sequence: TGTGCCAGCAGCTTAGGAACAGACTATGGCTACACCTTC.

The rearrangement links TRBV7-9 to TRBJ2-1, with D maybe TRBD2 (6 bases). Looked up from germline, CDR1 is SEHNR and CDR2 is FQNEAQ (reference sequence). This CDR3 is 14 amino acids long. Trimming took off 4 bases at V and 10 bases at J, with 17 bases between the two ends. CDR3 bases: TGTGCCAGCAGCTCCCAGGATCCCCGGGGGGAGCAGTTCTTC. Amino acid sequence: CASSSQDPRGEQFF.

The genes are TRBV29-1 and TRBJ1-4, with 11 positions matching TRBD1. In germline, CDR1 is SQVTM, CDR2 ANQGSEA. CDR3 length: 14 amino acids. The trim removed 4 bases at V and 8 bases at J, leaving 6 bases unmatched. The CDR3 loop is CSVARDRGSEKLFF. In nucleotides, the CDR3 is TGCAGCGTTGCCCGGGACAGGGGGTCCGAAAAACTGTTTTTT.

The rearrangement links TRBV7-9 to TRBJ1-5; D is uncertain. This CDR3 region has 12 residues. CDR1 is SEHNR and CDR2 is FQNEAQ in the germline V gene (reference sequence). V lost 1 base and J lost 6, with 4 bases in between. Here the CDR3 reads CASSLGSQPQHF. The CDR3 nucleotides are TGTGCCAGCAGCTTAGGGAGTCAGCCCCAGCATTTT. Variable domain in full (rest from reference TRBV7-9 and TRBJ1-5): DTGVSQNPRHKITKRGQNVTFRCDPISEHNRLYWYRQTLGQGPEFLTYFQNEAQLEKSRLLSDRFSAERPKGSFSTLEIQRTEQGDSAMYLCASSLGSQPQHFGDGTRLSIL.

The chain couples TRBV30 to TRBJ1-2, with D tentatively TRBD1 (5 bases). V shed 3 bases and J shed 4 bases, with 18 bases lying between them. The germline V gene encodes CDR1 GTSNPN and CDR2 SVGIG (reference sequence). The CDR3 runs 15 residues. The CDR3 region has the DNA TGTGCCTGGAGGGCCCAGTTGGGGGAGGCCTATGGCTACACCTTC. This translates into CAWRAQLGEAYGYTF.

V usage is TRBV29-1 and J usage is TRBJ1-2, with TRBD1 as a possible D gene (6 bases). Trimming stripped 0 bases from V and 5 bases from J, with 10 bases between. CDR1 and CDR2 from the germline V gene are SQVTM and ANQGSEA. The CDR3 is 13 residues long. The CDR3 spells CSVEDPRGYGYTF. The CDR3 DNA sequence: TGCAGCGTTGAAGATCCCAGGGGATATGGCTACACCTTC.